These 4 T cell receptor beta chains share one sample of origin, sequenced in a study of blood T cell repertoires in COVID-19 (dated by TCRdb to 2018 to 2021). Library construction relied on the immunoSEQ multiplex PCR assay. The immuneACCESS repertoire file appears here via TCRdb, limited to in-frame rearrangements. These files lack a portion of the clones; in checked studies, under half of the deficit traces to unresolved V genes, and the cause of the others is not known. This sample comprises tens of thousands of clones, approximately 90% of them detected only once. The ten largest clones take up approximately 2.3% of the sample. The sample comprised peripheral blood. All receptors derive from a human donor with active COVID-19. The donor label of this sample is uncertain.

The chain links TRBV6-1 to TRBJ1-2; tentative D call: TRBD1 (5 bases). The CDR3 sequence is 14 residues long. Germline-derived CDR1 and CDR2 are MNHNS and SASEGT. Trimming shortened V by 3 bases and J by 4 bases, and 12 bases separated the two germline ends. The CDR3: CASSEGGGGYGYTF. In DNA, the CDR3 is TGTGCCAGCAGTGAGGGGGGGGGTGGCTATGGCTACACCTTC.

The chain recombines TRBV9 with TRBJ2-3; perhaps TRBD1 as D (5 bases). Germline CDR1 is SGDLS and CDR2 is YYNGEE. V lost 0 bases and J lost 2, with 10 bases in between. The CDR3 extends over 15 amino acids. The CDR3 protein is CASSVENRPTDTQYF. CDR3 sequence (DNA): TGTGCCAGCAGCGTAGAAAACAGGCCCACAGATACGCAGTATTTT.

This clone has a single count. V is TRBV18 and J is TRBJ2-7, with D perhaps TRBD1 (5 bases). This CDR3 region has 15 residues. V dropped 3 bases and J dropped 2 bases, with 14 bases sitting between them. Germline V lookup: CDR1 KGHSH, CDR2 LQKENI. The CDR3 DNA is TGTGCCAGCTCACCCCTACGCAGGGCCCCCTACGAGCAGTACTTC. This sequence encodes CASSPLRRAPYEQYF.

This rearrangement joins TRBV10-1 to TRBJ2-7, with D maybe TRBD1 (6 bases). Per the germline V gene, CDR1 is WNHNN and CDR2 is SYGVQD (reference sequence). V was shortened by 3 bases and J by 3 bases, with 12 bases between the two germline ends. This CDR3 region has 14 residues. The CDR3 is CASSESRGVYEQYF. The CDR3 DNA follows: TGCGCCAGCAGTGAATCCAGGGGTGTCTACGAGCAGTACTTC.